This T cell receptor beta chain was obtained from a study of Graves' ophthalmopathy and Graves' hyperthyroidism. In the study overall: Stable hyperthyroidism was defined by absence of ophthalmopathy within 18 months of follow-up.

CDR3 regions of TCR beta were amplified from RNA transcripts. The first-round RT-PCR employed HTBI primers together with the Qiagen OneStep RT-PCR kit. A multiplex PCR was then performed as the second round. TCRdb independently ran MiXCR on the multiplex PCR reads; one entry per CDR3 protein. Here the sample spans over a million distinct CDR3 sequences, less than 45% being singletons. Establishment of the diagnosis relied upon clinical symptoms, serum thyroxine, TRAb, thyroid ultrasound and orbital computed tomography. Sequencing used peripheral blood or thyroid tissue (not recorded which). The TCR comes from an adult man with Graves' hyperthyroidism.

The CDR3 DNA follows: TGCGCCAGCAGTGCTAGTAGACAGGGCATGAGGAGCTCCTACGAGCAGTACTTC. Protein sequence: CASSASRQGMRSSYEQYF. V gene TRBV10-2 combines with J gene TRBJ2-7, with 7 nucleotides matching TRBD1. Germline CDR1 and CDR2: WSHSY and SAAADI. The CDR3 totals 18 residues. Germline trimming cut 4 bases from V and 0 bases from J; bases unmatched to any gene: 15.